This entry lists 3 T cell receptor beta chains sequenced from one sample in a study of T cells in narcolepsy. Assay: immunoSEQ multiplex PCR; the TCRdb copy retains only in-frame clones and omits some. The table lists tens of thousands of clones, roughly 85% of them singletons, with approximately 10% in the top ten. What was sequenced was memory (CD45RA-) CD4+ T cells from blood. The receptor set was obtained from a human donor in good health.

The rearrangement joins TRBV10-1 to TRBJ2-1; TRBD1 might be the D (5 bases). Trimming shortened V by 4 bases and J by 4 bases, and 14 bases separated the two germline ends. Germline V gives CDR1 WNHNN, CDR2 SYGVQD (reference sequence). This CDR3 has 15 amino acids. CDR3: CASSVPRVPYNEQFF. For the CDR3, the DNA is TGCGCCAGCAGTGTCCCCAGGGTCCCGTACAATGAGCAGTTCTTC.

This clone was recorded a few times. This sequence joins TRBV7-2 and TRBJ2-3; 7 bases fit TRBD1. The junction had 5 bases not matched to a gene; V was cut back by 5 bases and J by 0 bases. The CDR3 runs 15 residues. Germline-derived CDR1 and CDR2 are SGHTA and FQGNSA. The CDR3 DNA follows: TGTGCCAGCAGCCTAAGGGGACAGAGCACAGATACGCAGTATTTT. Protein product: CASSLRGQSTDTQYF.

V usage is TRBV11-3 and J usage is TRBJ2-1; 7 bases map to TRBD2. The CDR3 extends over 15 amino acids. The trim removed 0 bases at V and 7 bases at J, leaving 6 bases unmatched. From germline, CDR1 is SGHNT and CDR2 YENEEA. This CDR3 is CASSLDGRPGNEQFF. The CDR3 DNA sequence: TGTGCCAGCAGCTTAGACGGGAGGCCAGGGAATGAGCAGTTCTTC.